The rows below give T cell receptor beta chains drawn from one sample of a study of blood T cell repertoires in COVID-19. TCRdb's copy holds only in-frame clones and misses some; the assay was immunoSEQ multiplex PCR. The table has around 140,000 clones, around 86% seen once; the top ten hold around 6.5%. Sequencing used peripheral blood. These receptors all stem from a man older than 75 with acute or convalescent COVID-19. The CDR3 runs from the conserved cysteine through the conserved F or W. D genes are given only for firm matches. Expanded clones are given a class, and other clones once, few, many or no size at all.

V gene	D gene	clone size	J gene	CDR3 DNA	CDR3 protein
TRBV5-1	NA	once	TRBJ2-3	TGCGCCAGCAGCCTACAGGGCGGAACAGATACGCAGTATTTT	CASSLQGGTDTQYF
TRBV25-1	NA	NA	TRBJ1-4	TGTGCCAGCAGTGATCGAACGAGGGTCAGCCCTAATGAAAAACTGTTTTTT	CASSDRTRVSPNEKLFF
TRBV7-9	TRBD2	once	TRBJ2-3	TGTGCCAGCAGCTTCCTAGCGGGGCCAGATACGCAGTATTTT	CASSFLAGPDTQYF
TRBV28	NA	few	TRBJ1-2	TGTGCCAGCATTCAGGGAGGGGCGAAACTTAACTATGGCTACACCTTC	CASIQGGAKLNYGYTF
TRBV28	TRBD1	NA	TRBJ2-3	TGTGCCAGCCTACCGGGACAGGACACAGATACGCAGTATTTT	CASLPGQDTDTQYF
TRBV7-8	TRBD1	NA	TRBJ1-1	TGTGCCAGCAGCTTTAACAGGGGGAACACTGAAGCTTTCTTT	CASSFNRGNTEAFF
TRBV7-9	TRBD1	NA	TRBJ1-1	TGTGCCAGCAGCTTAAACAGGGGAGGCGCTGAAGCTTTCTTT	CASSLNRGGAEAFF
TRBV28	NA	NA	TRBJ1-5	TGTACCAGCAGCTCACAGGGATTGGGCAATCAGCCCCAGCATTTT	CTSSSQGLGNQPQHF
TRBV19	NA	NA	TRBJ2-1	TGTGCCAGTAGTAAGGCTATGGGCGGGGCCTACAATGAGCAGTTCTTC	CASSKAMGGAYNEQFF
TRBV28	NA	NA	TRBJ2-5	TGTGCCAGTTCGGAAGGGGGCCAAGAGACCCAGTACTTC	CASSEGGQETQYF
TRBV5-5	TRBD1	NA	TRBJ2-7	TGTGCCAGCCCCCGACCGGGACAGGGGGCGGGGGAGCAGTACTTC	CASPRPGQGAGEQYF
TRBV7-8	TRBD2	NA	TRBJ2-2	TGTGCCAGCAGCTCCCGACCCACTAGCGGGAGTTTCGGGGAGCTGTTTTTT	CASSSRPTSGSFGELFF
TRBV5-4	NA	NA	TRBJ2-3	TGTGCCAGCAGCATGGGGGGACTTAGCACAGATACGCAGTATTTT	CASSMGGLSTDTQYF
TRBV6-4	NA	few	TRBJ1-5	TGTGCCAGCAGTCCTTCCGGGGGTCCCAATCAGCCCCAGCATTTT	CASSPSGGPNQPQHF
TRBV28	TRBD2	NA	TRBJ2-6	TGTGCCAGCGGTCCCGGGGGGGGCCCTGGGGCCAACGTCCTGACTTTC	CASGPGGGPGANVLTF
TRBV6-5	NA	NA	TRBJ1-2	TGTGCCAGCGAGGGATCTAGGGGGATCACCTTC	CASEGSRGITF
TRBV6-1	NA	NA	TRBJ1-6	TGTGCCAGCAGTGAAGGTAGACAATGGGTTTCACCCCTCCACTTT	CASSEGRQWVSPLHF
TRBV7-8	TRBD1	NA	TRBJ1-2	TGTGCCAGCAGCGCGAGCCCAGGACAGGGCTATGGCTACACCTTC	CASSASPGQGYGYTF
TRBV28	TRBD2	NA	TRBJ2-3	TGTGCCAGCAGTCCGCTGGGACTAGCGGGGGGATCAGATACGCAGTATTTT	CASSPLGLAGGSDTQYF
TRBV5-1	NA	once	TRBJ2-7	TGCGCCAGCAGCGGACTAATTTTGAGCTCCTACGAGCAGTACTTC	CASSGLILSSYEQYF
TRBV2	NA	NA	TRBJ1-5	TGTGCCAGCAGTCCACTAACTATGATACCGGGACACGAAAATCAGCCCCAGCATTTT	CASSPLTMIPGHENQPQHF
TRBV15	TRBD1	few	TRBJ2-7	TGTGCCACCAGCAGAGTGACAGGGGGCAGCTACGAGCAGTACTTC	CATSRVTGGSYEQYF
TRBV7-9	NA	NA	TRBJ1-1	TGTGCCAGCAGCTTATTTGGGGCAGACACTGAAGCTTTCTTT	CASSLFGADTEAFF
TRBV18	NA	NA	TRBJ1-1	TGTGCCAGCTCACCGAATACAGGGACAAACACTGAAGCTTTCTTT	CASSPNTGTNTEAFF
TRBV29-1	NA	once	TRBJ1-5	TGCAGCGTTAGGGAGAGCAATCAGCCCCAGCATTTT	CSVRESNQPQHF
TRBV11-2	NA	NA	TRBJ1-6	TGTGCCAGCAGCCCCAGAGTGGCGGGTTCACCCCTCCACTTT	CASSPRVAGSPLHF
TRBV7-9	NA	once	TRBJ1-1	TGTGCCAGCAGATACAACAGGGAAGGGAACACTGAAGCTTTCTTT	CASRYNREGNTEAFF
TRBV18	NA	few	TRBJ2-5	TGTGCCAGCTCACCCCCGACGGGGTACGAGACCCAGTACTTC	CASSPPTGYETQYF
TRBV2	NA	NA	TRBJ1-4	TGTGCCAGCAGTGTTGGCCGTCAGGCTAATGAAAAACTGTTTTTT	CASSVGRQANEKLFF
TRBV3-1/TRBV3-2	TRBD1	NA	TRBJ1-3	TGTGCCAGCAGCCAGTATGATGGACAGGCCGCCACCATATATTTT	CASSQYDGQAATIYF
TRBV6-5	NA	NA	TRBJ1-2	TGTGCCAGCAGTCAGGCTAACTATGGCTACACCTTC	CASSQANYGYTF
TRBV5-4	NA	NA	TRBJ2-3	TGTGCCAGCAGCTTGGCGGGATCCACAGATACGCAGTATTTT	CASSLAGSTDTQYF
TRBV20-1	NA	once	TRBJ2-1	TGCAGTGCGCCCGGGAGCGGGCGTCAGTTCTTC	CSAPGSGRQFF
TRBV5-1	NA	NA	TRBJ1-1	TGCGCCAGCAGCCCAGACACAGGTAGGAACACTGAAGCTTTCTTT	CASSPDTGRNTEAFF
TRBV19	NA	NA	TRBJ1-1	TGTGCCAGTAGCGCGGCGGGGCAGGTCCCCTCTAACTCTGAAGCTTTCTTT	CASSAAGQVPSNSEAFF
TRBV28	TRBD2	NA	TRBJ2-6	TGTGCCAGCAGTCGCGGGGGAACTGGGGCCAACGTCCTGACTTTC	CASSRGGTGANVLTF
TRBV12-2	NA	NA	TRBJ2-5	TGTGCAAGTCGCCAATTTACCGGGACTAGCGGGAGCTGGACCCAGTACTTC	CASRQFTGTSGSWTQYF
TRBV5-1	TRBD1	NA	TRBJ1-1	TGCGCCAGCAGCCCGGGACAGGGGTTCGGCACTGAAGCTTTCTTT	CASSPGQGFGTEAFF